This record concerns one T cell receptor (beta chain) sequence. The germline V gene has CDR1 LNHDA and CDR2 SQIVND (reference sequence). This CDR3 has 13 amino acids. Trimming took 3 bases from V and 5 from J, leaving 11 bases between them. This sample was included in a study of blood T cell repertoires in COVID-19. Looking at the study overall: There were acute and convalescent COVID-19 samples, and they came from the United States, Italy and Spain. PBMCs, B-cell-depleted T cells, or T cells were the source of the cDNA or gDNA that made up the material.

Original handling: The assay estimated nucleated cells by amplifying reference gene primers. The method was immunoSEQ multiplex PCR; TCRdb's version includes in-frame clones alone and lacks a portion of them. V, J and clone size are taken as reported in that table, and D and trimming were inferred from the DNA itself. This repertoire shows about 480,000 clones, around nine tenths found once; its top ten account for approximately 2%. The sample taken for sequencing was PBMCs or T cells enriched from blood (not recorded which). The chain couples TRBV19 to TRBJ2-7; TRBD1 is a possible D gene (5 bases). The clonotype was recovered from a woman younger than 35 with acute COVID-19. For the CDR3, the DNA is TGTGCCAGTAGTATCGGGTGGGGCGACGAGCAGTACTTC. Translating gives CASSIGWGDEQYF.